A single sample is the source of the 19 T cell receptor beta chains below, sequenced in a study of shared clonotypes between healthy human individuals. Repertoires were generated with immunoSEQ multiplex PCR, while TCRdb's copy carries only in-frame clones and drops some. The sample records some 740,000 clones, nearly 95% being singletons. Positively selected for CCR7, the CD45RO-negative cells used as naive CD8 cells excluded terminally differentiated effector memory CD45RA+ cells. The specimen was naive CD8+ T cells sorted from blood. The receptors come from a man aged 30 to 39 in good health.

This chain links TRBV5-8 with TRBJ2-4, with D hard to call. Looked up from germline, CDR1 is SGHTS and CDR2 is YDEGEE. The CDR3 is 13 amino acids. Trimming pared 6 bases from V and 0 bases from J, leaving 7 bases between. CDR3 DNA: TGTGCCAGCACCCCGCTAGCCAAAAACATTCAGTACTTC. It codes for CASTPLAKNIQYF.

V and J are TRBV9 and TRBJ1-1, with D maybe TRBD1 (5 bases). The V gene lost 0 bases and the J gene lost 0 bases, with 18 bases spanning the gap. The CDR3 contains 18 residues. Germline CDR1 reads SGDLS; CDR2 reads YYNGEE. The CDR3: CASSVVSGHQGMNTEAFF. The CDR3 DNA sequence: TGTGCCAGCAGCGTAGTAAGTGGCCACCAGGGAATGAACACTGAAGCTTTCTTT.

The chain links TRBV2 to TRBJ2-2; tentative D call: TRBD1 (6 bases). Between the trimmed V and J ends, which lost 3 bases and 4 bases, there was a span of 12 bases. This CDR3 spans 15 amino acids. The germline V gene encodes CDR1 SNHLY and CDR2 FYNNEI. CDR3 protein: CASSDPQGFTGELFF. CDR3 nucleotide sequence: TGTGCCAGCAGTGATCCTCAGGGGTTCACCGGGGAGCTGTTTTTT.

CDR3 sequence: CASSSRIVGVSSGANVLTF. The CDR3 nucleotides are TGTGCCAGCAGCTCAAGGATTGTGGGAGTAAGTTCTGGGGCCAACGTCCTGACTTTC. The chain is built from TRBV7-9 and TRBJ2-6; possible D gene TRBD2, 5 bases. The germline V gene has CDR1 SEHNR and CDR2 FQNEAQ (reference sequence). V shed 4 bases and J shed 1 base, with 20 bases lying between them. This CDR3 is 19 amino acids long.

The chain employs TRBV29-1 and TRBJ2-1, with D tentatively TRBD2 (5 bases). Trimming stripped 2 bases from V and 6 bases from J, with 17 bases between. Per the germline V gene, CDR1 is SQVTM and CDR2 is ANQGSEA. This CDR3 contains 15 residues. CDR3 in amino acids: CSVEFGGLALNEQFF. Written as DNA, the CDR3 is TGCAGCGTTGAATTTGGAGGTCTGGCTCTCAATGAGCAGTTCTTC.

V is TRBV6-4 and J is TRBJ1-1; no reliable D call. The CDR3 totals 14 residues. Germline V gives CDR1 MRHNA, CDR2 SNTAGT. V dropped 3 bases and J dropped 4 bases, with 12 bases sitting between them. CDR3 amino acids: CASSEGKSSTEAFF. CDR3 in DNA: TGTGCCAGCAGTGAAGGGAAGAGTAGCACTGAAGCTTTCTTT.

This clone was seen only a few times. The gene calls are TRBV30 and TRBJ1-1; D might be TRBD1 (5 bases). Looked up from germline, CDR1 is GTSNPN and CDR2 is SVGIG (reference sequence). The germline V and J ends were trimmed by 2 bases and 11 bases, with 15 bases remaining between them. The CDR3 covers 12 residues. This CDR3 is CAWSRGLNQAFF. The CDR3 region has the DNA TGTGCCTGGAGTAGGGGCCTAAACCAGGCTTTCTTT.

The rearrangement uses TRBV7-6 and TRBJ2-3; unclear D gene. CDR3 size: 12 residues. Germline V gene data show CDR1 as SGHVS and CDR2 as FNYEAQ. Trimming removed 5 bases from V and 3 bases from J, with 6 bases in between. This CDR3 reads CASSPATDTQYF. The CDR3 bases are TGTGCCAGCAGCCCCGCTACAGATACGCAGTATTTT.

The chain employs TRBV5-1 and TRBJ2-3; D is perhaps TRBD2 (6 bases). The CDR3 runs to 15 residues. Germline CDR1 reads SGHRS; CDR2 reads YFSETQ. Trimming shortened V by 4 bases and J by 0 bases, and 12 bases separated the two germline ends. CDR3 protein: CASSPGALSTDTQYF. In DNA, the CDR3 is TGCGCCAGCAGCCCGGGAGCCCTTAGCACAGATACGCAGTATTTT.

The CDR3 protein is CASSPPPGQGVDWQFF. For the CDR3, the DNA is TGTGCCAGCAGCCCCCCACCGGGACAGGGGGTGGACTGGCAGTTCTTC. The rearrangement links TRBV7-2 to TRBJ2-1; 11 nucleotides match TRBD1. Germline V gene lookup returns CDR1 SGHTA and CDR2 FQGNSA. V gave up 5 bases and J gave up 12 bases; unmatched junction bases: 15. The CDR3 length is 16 residues.

Written as DNA, the CDR3 is TGCAGCGTTCTGCGGGAGCCATACAATGAGCAGTTCTTC. Translation gives CSVLREPYNEQFF. The chain couples TRBV29-1 to TRBJ2-1, with 7 bases lining up with TRBD2. This CDR3 contains 13 residues. Per the germline V gene, CDR1 is SQVTM and CDR2 is ANQGSEA. V dropped 5 bases and J dropped 4; count of bases not matched to a gene: 5.

Points on this clone: One junction end disagrees with the germline gene, perhaps due to a read error. This chain joins TRBV9 and TRBJ2-2; 8 nucleotides line up with TRBD1. Germline V gene lookup returns CDR1 SGDLS and CDR2 YYNGEE. This CDR3 has 10 amino acids. For the CDR3, the DNA is TGTGCCAGCAGTCACAGGGGGGCTGTTTTT. The encoded protein is CASSHRGAVF.

Here the CDR3 DNA reads TGTGCCAGCAGTTTGAGCAGCCGGTTGAACACTGAAGCTTTCTTT. Residues: CASSLSSRLNTEAFF. This chain links TRBV28 with TRBJ1-1; D gene uncertain. The CDR3 covers 15 residues. The germline V and J ends were trimmed by 3 bases and 0 bases, with 11 bases remaining between them. CDR1 and CDR2 (germline): MDHEN, SYDVKM.

This clone was detected only once. This chain uses TRBV7-6 with TRBJ2-1, with TRBD1 identical over 11 bases. The CDR3 has 15 amino acids. Germline-derived CDR1 and CDR2 are SGHVS and FNYEAQ. The J segment lost 6 bases and the V segment lost 5 bases, leaving 6 bases of the junction unmatched. The DNA of the CDR3 is TGTGCCAGCAGCGCTCGGGACAGGGGGGGCAATGAGCAGTTCTTC. Its protein product is CASSARDRGGNEQFF. The full variable domain, in which reference TRBV7-6 and TRBJ2-1 provide the parts outside the CDR3, is GAGVSQSPRYKVTKRGQDVALRCDPISGHVSLYWYRQALGQGPEFLTYFNYEAQQDKSGLPNDRFSAERPEGSISTLTIQRTEQRDSAMYRCASSARDRGGNEQFFGPGTRLTVL.

The rearrangement uses TRBV7-9 and TRBJ2-1; 13 bases map to TRBD2. The CDR3 totals 18 residues. Germline CDR1 is SEHNR and CDR2 is FQNEAQ (reference sequence). Trimming took 2 bases from V and 2 from J; bases not matched to a gene: 6. The CDR3 protein is CASSLNPGTSGTYNEQFF. Written as DNA, the CDR3 is TGTGCCAGCAGCTTAAACCCCGGGACTAGCGGGACCTACAATGAGCAGTTCTTC.

The rearrangement joins TRBV19 to TRBJ1-5; 10 bases map to TRBD1. Germline CDR1 LNHDA, CDR2 SQIVND (reference sequence). The CDR3 spans 14 residues. V gave up 8 bases and J gave up 4 bases; unmatched junction bases: 5. The CDR3 reads CASHRGQGNQPQHF. CDR3 sequence (DNA): TGTGCCAGTCATCGGGGACAGGGGAATCAGCCCCAGCATTTT. Together with reference TRBV19 and TRBJ1-5, the CDR3 gives the full variable domain: DGGITQSPKYLFRKEGQNVTLSCEQNLNHDAMYWYRQDPGQGLRLIYYSQIVNDFQKGDIAEGYSVSREKKESFPLTVTSAQKNPTAFYLCASHRGQGNQPQHFGDGTRLSIL.

The chain employs TRBV7-6 and TRBJ2-1, with 12 bases fitting TRBD2. The CDR3 has 18 amino acids. From germline, CDR1 is SGHVS and CDR2 FNYEAQ. J lost 5 bases, V lost 5 bases, and 13 bases had no gene match. CDR3 sequence: CASSPRGASGRGDNEQFF. CDR3 nucleotide sequence: TGTGCCAGCAGCCCCCGTGGGGCTAGCGGGAGGGGGGACAATGAGCAGTTCTTC.

The chain couples TRBV7-9 to TRBJ2-7, with TRBD2 identical over 7 bases. Germline V gene lookup returns CDR1 SEHNR and CDR2 FQNEAQ (reference sequence). Unmatched junction bases numbered 8, after V lost 3 bases and J lost 0 bases. The CDR3 is made up of 16 amino acids. Here the CDR3 reads CASSFVSGFGSYEQYF. The CDR3 DNA reads as TGTGCCAGCAGCTTCGTTAGCGGGTTCGGCTCCTACGAGCAGTACTTC. The complete variable domain, with remaining parts taken from reference TRBV7-9 and TRBJ2-7, reads DTGVSQNPRHKITKRGQNVTFRCDPISEHNRLYWYRQTLGQGPEFLTYFQNEAQLEKSRLLSDRFSAERPKGSFSTLEIQRTEQGDSAMYLCASSFVSGFGSYEQYFGPGTRLTVT.

The chain has TRBV5-1 and TRBJ2-1; the match to TRBD1 covers 7 bases. The germline gives CDR1 SGHRS, CDR2 YFSETQ. Losses at the gene ends were 3 bases for V and 6 bases for J; bases not matched to a gene: 3. CDR3 size: 13 residues. CDR3 amino acids: CASSWGQSNEQFF. Written as DNA, the CDR3 is TGCGCCAGCAGCTGGGGACAGAGCAATGAGCAGTTCTTC.